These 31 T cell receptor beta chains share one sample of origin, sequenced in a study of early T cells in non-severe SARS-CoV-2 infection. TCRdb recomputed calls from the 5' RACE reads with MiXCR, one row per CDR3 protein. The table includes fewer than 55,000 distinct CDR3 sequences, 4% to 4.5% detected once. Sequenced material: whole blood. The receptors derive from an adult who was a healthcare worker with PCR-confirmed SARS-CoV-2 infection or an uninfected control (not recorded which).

The CDR3 is CASREDNSNGYTF. The CDR3 DNA reads TGTGCCAGCAGAGAGGACAATAGTAATGGCTACACCTTC. The chain is built from TRBV2 and TRBJ1-2; D is perhaps TRBD1 (5 bases). V lost 6 bases and J 6 bases, leaving 14 bases between the germline ends. The germline V gene has CDR1 SNHLY and CDR2 FYNNEI. The CDR3 loop spans 13 amino acids. The variable domain in full, completed from reference TRBV2 and TRBJ1-2, reads EPEVTQTPSHQVTQMGQEVILRCVPISNHLYFYWYRQILGQKVEFLVSFYNNEISEKSEIFDDQFSVERPDGSNFTLKIRSTKLEDSAMYFCASREDNSNGYTFGSGTRLTVV.

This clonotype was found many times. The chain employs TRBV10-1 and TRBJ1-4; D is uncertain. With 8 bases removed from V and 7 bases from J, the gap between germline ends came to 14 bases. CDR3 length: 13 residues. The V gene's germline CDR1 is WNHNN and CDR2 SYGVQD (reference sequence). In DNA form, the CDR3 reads TGCGCCAGCTCGGTCGGGGTTCGTGAAAAACTGTTTTTT. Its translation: CASSVGVREKLFF.

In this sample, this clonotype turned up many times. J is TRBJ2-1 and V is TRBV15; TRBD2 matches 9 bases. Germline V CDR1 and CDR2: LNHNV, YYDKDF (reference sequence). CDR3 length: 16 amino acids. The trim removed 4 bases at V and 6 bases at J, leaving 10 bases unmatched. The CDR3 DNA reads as TGTGCCACCAGCACCCCACGTCTAGCGGGACTCAATGAGCAGTTCTTC. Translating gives CATSTPRLAGLNEQFF.

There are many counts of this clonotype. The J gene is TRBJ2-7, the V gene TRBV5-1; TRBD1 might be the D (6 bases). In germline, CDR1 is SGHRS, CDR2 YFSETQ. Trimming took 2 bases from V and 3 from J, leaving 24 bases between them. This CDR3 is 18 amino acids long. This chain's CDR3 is CASSFPGPGDPAIYEQYF. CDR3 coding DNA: TGCGCCAGCAGCTTTCCCGGGCCAGGGGACCCAGCTATCTACGAGCAGTACTTC.

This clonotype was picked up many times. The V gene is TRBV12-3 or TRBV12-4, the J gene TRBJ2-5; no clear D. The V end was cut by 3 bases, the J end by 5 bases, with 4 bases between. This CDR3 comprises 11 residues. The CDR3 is CASSLYETQYF. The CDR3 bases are TGTGCCAGCAGTTTGTATGAGACCCAGTACTTC.

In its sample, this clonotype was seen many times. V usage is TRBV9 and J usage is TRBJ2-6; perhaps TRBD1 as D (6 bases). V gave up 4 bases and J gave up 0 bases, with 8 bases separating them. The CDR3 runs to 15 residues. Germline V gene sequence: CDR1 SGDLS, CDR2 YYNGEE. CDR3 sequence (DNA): TGTGCCAGCAGCCAGGGGATCTCTGGGGCCAACGTCCTGACTTTC. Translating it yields CASSQGISGANVLTF. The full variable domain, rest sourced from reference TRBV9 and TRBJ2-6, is DSGVTQTPKHLITATGQRVTLRCSPRSGDLSVYWYQQSLDQGLQFLIQYYNGEERAKGNILERFSAQQFPDLHSELNLSSLELGDSALYFCASSQGISGANVLTFGAGSRLTVL.

The CDR3 nucleotides read TGTGCCAGCAGCTTAACACGTATGAACACTGAAGCTTTCTTT. Its translation: CASSLTRMNTEAFF. The chain couples TRBV7-2 to TRBJ1-1; D ambiguous. The CDR3 totals 14 residues. V lost 2 bases, J lost 0 bases, and 7 bases lay in between. Germline V gives CDR1 SGHTA, CDR2 FQGNSA.

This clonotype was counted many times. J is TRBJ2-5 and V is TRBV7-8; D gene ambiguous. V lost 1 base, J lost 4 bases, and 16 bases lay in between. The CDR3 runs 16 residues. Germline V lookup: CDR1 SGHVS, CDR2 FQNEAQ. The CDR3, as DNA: TGTGCCAGCAGCTTAGAGGGCCTACTCACCGGAGAGACCCAGTACTTC. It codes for CASSLEGLLTGETQYF.

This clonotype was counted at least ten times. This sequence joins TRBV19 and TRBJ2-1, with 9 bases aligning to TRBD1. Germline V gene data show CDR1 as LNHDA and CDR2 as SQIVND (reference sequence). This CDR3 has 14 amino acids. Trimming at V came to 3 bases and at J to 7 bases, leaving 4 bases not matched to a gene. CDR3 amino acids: CASSIGQGRNEQFF. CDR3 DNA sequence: TGTGCCAGTAGTATCGGACAGGGGAGGAATGAGCAGTTCTTC.

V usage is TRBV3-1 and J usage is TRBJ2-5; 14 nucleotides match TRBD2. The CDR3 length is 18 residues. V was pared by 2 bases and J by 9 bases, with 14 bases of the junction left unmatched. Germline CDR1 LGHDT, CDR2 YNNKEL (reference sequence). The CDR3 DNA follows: TGTGCCAGCAGCCAACTTTCTCGAGGACTAGCGGGGGGTCCGGCCCAGTACTTC. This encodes CASSQLSRGLAGGPAQYF.

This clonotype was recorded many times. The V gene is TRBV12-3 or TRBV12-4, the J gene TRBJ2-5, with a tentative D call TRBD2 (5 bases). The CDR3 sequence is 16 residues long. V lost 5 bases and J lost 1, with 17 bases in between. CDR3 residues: CASSPPDWRPQETQYF. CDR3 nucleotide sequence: TGTGCCAGCAGTCCCCCGGACTGGAGGCCCCAAGAGACCCAGTACTTC.

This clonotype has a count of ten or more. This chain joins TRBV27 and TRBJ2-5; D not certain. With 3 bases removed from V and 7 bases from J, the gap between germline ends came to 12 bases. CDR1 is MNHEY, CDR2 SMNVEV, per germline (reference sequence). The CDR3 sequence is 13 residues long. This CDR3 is CASSLGGYGTQYF. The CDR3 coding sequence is TGTGCCAGCAGTTTGGGTGGATATGGGACCCAGTACTTC.

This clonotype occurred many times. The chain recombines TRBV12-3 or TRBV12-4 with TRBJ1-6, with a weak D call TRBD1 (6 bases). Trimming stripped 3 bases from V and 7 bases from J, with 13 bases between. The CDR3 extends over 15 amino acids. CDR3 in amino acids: CASSFRGTKNSPLHF. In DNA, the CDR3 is TGTGCCAGCAGTTTTCGTGGGACAAAGAATTCACCCCTCCACTTT.

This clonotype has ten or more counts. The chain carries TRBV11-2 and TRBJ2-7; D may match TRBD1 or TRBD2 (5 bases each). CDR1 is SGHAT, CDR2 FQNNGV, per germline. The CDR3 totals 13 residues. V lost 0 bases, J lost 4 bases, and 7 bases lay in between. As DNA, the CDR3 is TGTGCCAGCAGCTTAGAGGGGGTGTACGAGCAGTACTTC. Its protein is CASSLEGVYEQYF.

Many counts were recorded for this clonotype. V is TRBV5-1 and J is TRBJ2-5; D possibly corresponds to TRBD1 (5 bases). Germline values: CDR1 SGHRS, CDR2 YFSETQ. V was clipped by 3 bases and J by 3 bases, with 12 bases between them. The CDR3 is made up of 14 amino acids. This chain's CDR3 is CASSYIDSKETQYF. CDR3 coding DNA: TGCGCCAGCAGCTATATTGACAGTAAAGAGACCCAGTACTTC.

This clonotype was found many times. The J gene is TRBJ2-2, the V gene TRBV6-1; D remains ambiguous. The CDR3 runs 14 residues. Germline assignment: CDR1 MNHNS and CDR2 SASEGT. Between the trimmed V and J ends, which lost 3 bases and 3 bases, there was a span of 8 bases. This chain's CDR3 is CASSDSDDTGELFF. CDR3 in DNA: TGTGCCAGCAGTGACAGCGACGACACCGGGGAGCTGTTTTTT.

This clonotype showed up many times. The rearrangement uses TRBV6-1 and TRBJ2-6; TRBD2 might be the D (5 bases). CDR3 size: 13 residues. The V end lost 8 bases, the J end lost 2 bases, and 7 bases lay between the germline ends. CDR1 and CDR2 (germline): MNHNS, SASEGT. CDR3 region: CASLGTGANVLTF. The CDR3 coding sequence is TGTGCCAGCCTCGGGACTGGGGCCAACGTCCTGACTTTC.

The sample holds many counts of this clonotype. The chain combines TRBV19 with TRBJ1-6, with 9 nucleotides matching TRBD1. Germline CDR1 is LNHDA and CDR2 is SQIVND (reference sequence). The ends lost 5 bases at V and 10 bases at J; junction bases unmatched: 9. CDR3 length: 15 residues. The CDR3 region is CASSVDRGSLSPLHF. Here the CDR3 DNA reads TGTGCCAGTAGTGTCGACAGGGGGTCATTATCACCCCTCCACTTT. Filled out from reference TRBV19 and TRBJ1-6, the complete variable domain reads DGGITQSPKYLFRKEGQNVTLSCEQNLNHDAMYWYRQDPGQGLRLIYYSQIVNDFQKGDIAEGYSVSREKKESFPLTVTSAQKNPTAFYLCASSVDRGSLSPLHFGNGTRLTVT.

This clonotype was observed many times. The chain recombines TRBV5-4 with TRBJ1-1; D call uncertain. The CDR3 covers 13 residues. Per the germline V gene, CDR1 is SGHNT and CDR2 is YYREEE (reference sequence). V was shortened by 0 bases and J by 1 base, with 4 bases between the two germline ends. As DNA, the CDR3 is TGTGCCAGCAGCTTGGATGAGAACACTGAAGCTTTCTTT. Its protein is CASSLDENTEAFF.

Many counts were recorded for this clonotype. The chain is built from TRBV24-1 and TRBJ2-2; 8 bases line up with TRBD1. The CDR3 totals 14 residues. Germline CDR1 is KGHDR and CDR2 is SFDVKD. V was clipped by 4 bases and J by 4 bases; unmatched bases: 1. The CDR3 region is CATSEDRVTGELFF. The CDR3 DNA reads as TGTGCCACCAGTGAGGACAGGGTCACCGGGGAGCTGTTTTTT.

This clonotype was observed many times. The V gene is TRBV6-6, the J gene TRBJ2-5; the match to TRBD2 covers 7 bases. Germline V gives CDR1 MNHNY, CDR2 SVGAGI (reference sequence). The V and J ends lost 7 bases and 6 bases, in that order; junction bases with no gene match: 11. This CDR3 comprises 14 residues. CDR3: CASIPQRRGKTQYF. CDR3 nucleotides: TGTGCCAGCATTCCCCAGAGGCGGGGGAAGACCCAGTACTTC.

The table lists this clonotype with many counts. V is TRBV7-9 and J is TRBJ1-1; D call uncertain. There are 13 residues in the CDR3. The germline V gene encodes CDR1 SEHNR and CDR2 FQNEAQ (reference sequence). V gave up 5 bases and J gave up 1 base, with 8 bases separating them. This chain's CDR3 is CASSVDGNTEAFF. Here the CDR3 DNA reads TGTGCCAGCAGCGTCGACGGGAACACTGAAGCTTTCTTT.

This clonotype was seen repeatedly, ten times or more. This CDR3 is CASSSSGGRELFF. The CDR3 DNA reads TGTGCCAGCAGCTCTAGCGGGGGCCGGGAGCTGTTTTTT. The chain recombines TRBV12-3 or TRBV12-4 with TRBJ2-2, with 10 positions matching TRBD2. There are 13 residues in the CDR3. Trimming removed 6 bases from V and 9 bases from J; junction bases left unmatched: 4.

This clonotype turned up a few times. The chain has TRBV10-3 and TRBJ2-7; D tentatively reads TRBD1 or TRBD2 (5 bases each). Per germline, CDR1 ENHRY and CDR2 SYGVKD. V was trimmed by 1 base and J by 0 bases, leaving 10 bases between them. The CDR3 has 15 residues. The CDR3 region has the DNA TGTGCCATCAGTGAGTACGGGACCGACTCCTACGAGCAGTACTTC. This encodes CAISEYGTDSYEQYF.

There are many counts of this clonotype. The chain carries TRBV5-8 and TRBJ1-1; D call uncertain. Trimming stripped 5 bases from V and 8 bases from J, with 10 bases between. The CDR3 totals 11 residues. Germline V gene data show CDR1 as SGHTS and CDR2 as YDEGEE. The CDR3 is CASRGFTEAFF. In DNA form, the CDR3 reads TGTGCCAGCAGGGGATTTACCGAAGCTTTCTTT.

The CDR3 loop reads CASSPLGGGYEQYF. Here the CDR3 DNA reads TGTGCCAGCAGTCCGCTCGGCGGGGGCTACGAGCAGTACTTC. The chain uses TRBV27 and TRBJ2-7; 7 bases map to TRBD2. Germline loops: CDR1 MNHEY, CDR2 SMNVEV (reference sequence). With V trimmed by 5 bases and J by 3 bases, 7 bases remained unmatched. This CDR3 contains 14 residues.

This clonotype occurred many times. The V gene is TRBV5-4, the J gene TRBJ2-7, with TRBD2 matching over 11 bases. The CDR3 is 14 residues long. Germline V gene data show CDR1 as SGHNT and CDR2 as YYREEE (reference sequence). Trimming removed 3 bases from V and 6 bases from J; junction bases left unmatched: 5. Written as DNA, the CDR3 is TGTGCCAGCAGCTCCGGACTAGCGGGCCGCGAGCAGTACTTC. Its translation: CASSSGLAGREQYF.

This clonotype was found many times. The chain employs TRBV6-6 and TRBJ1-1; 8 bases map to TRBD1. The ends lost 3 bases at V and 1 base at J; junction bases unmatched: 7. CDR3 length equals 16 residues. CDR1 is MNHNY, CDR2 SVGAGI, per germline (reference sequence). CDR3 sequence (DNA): TGTGCCAGCAGTTATTCCGGGACAGGCCAGAACACTGAAGCTTTCTTT. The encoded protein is CASSYSGTGQNTEAFF.

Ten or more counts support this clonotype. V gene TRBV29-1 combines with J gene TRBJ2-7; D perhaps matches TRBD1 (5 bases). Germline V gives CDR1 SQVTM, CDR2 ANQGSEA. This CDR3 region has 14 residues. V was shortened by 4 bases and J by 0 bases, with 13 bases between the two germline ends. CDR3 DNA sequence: TGCAGCGTTGCCTTGCAGGGAAGCTCCTACGAGCAGTACTTC. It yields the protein CSVALQGSSYEQYF.

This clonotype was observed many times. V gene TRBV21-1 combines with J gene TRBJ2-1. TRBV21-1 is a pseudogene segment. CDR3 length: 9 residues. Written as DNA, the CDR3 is TGTGCCAGCGTCCGGGAGCAGTTCTTC. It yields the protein CASVREQFF.

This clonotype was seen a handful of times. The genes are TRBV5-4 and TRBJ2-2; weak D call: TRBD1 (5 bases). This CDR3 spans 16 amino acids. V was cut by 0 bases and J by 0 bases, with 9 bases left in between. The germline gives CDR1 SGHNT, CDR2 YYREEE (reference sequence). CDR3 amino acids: CASSLGGSSNTGELFF. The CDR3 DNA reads TGTGCCAGCAGCTTGGGGGGCAGCTCGAACACCGGGGAGCTGTTTTTT. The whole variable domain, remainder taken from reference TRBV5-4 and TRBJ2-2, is ETGVTQSPTHLIKTRGQQVTLRCSSQSGHNTVSWYQQALGQGPQFIFQYYREEENGRGNFPPRFSGLQFPNYSSELNVNALELDDSALYLCASSLGGSSNTGELFFGEGSRLTVL.